What follows are 25 T cell receptor beta chains derived from one specimen sequenced in a study of shared clonotypes between healthy human individuals. TCRdb's copy holds only in-frame clones and misses some; the assay was immunoSEQ multiplex PCR. The sample contains approximately 530,000 clones, 90% to 96% of which appear only once. Sequenced material: naive CD4+ T cells sorted from blood. Subset indicated: CD45RA+ positively selected. The origin of the receptors is a woman aged 25 to 39 in good health.

V gene TRBV10-1 combines with J gene TRBJ2-1; D not certain. From germline, CDR1 is WNHNN and CDR2 SYGVQD (reference sequence). V was trimmed by 5 bases and J by 6 bases, leaving 5 bases between them. The CDR3 length is 11 residues. The CDR3 DNA reads as TGCGCCAGCAGTCTAGGCAATGAGCAGTTCTTC. As protein: CASSLGNEQFF.

The V call is TRBV2, the J call TRBJ1-4, with D hard to call. Trimming took off 5 bases at V and 8 bases at J, with 15 bases between the two ends. Germline V lookup: CDR1 SNHLY, CDR2 FYNNEI. The CDR3 is made up of 14 amino acids. The CDR3 is CASSRPQFGEKLFF. In nucleotides, the CDR3 is TGTGCCAGCAGTCGGCCCCAATTCGGGGAAAAACTGTTTTTT.

V and J are TRBV19 and TRBJ1-1; D remains unclear. With 1 base removed from V and 0 bases from J, the gap between germline ends came to 9 bases. This CDR3 has 15 amino acids. CDR1 and CDR2 (germline): LNHDA, SQIVND (reference sequence). CDR3 in DNA: TGTGCCAGTAGTATAGGGGCAACGGTGAACACTGAAGCTTTCTTT. It is translated as CASSIGATVNTEAFF.

V usage is TRBV6-5 and J usage is TRBJ1-6; 8 nucleotides align to TRBD1. The CDR3 spans 15 residues. The germline CDR1 and CDR2 sequences are MNHEY and SVGAGI. V dropped 7 bases and J dropped 1; count of bases not matched to a gene: 3. The CDR3 is CASKRDRSYNSPLHF. Here the CDR3 DNA reads TGTGCCAGCAAAAGGGACAGGTCCTATAATTCACCCCTCCACTTT.

This clone was observed a single time. CDR3 DNA sequence: TGCAGCGGCTTATCGGGACCAAACACTGAAGCTTTCTTT. Residues: CSGLSGPNTEAFF. V and J are TRBV29-1 and TRBJ1-1; maybe TRBD1 (5 bases). Germline assignment: CDR1 SQVTM and CDR2 ANQGSEA. V was pared by 7 bases and J by 2 bases, with 14 bases between. The CDR3 is 13 residues long.

V usage is TRBV4-1 and J usage is TRBJ2-1; 7 positions match TRBD2. The CDR3 has 22 residues. V trimming: 2 bases; J trimming: 0 bases; junction bases outside the gene matches: 22. Germline assignment: CDR1 MGHRA and CDR2 YSYEKL. The CDR3 loop is CASSQNPSEGRELLYSYNEQFF. In nucleotides, the CDR3 is TGCGCCAGCAGCCAAAATCCCTCAGAAGGGCGGGAGTTACTCTACTCCTACAATGAGCAGTTCTTC.

The chain links TRBV18 to TRBJ2-3; D is unresolved. The CDR3 covers 15 residues. V shed 5 bases and J shed 0 bases, with 12 bases lying between them. Looked up from germline, CDR1 is KGHSH and CDR2 is LQKENI. In DNA, the CDR3 is TGTGCCAGCTCAACCTCGACGGCTAGCACAGATACGCAGTATTTT. This encodes CASSTSTASTDTQYF.

J is TRBJ2-1 and V is TRBV9; the match to TRBD2 covers 8 bases. Germline V gives CDR1 SGDLS, CDR2 YYNGEE. The CDR3 runs to 16 residues. The J segment lost 5 bases and the V segment lost 0 bases, leaving 7 bases of the junction unmatched. The CDR3 reads CASSVAGGLGNNEQFF. The CDR3 bases are TGTGCCAGCAGCGTAGCCGGGGGACTAGGAAACAATGAGCAGTTCTTC.

This clone came up once. V gene TRBV5-1 combines with J gene TRBJ1-1; TRBD1 matches at 7 bases. The CDR3 contains 13 residues. Germline V gene lookup returns CDR1 SGHRS and CDR2 YFSETQ. The V gene end was trimmed by 0 bases and the J gene end by 11 bases; junction bases not matched to a gene: 7. The CDR3 region is CASSLAGRGRAFF. The CDR3 region has the DNA TGCGCCAGCAGCTTGGCCGGAAGGGGGCGGGCTTTCTTT.

J is TRBJ2-7 and V is TRBV29-1; D might be TRBD2 (6 bases). The V end was cut by 1 base, the J end by 4 bases, with 17 bases between. The CDR3 is 15 residues long. Germline V gene sequence: CDR1 SQVTM, CDR2 ANQGSEA. CDR3 sequence (DNA): TGCAGCGTTGAAGTGACAGCGGGTGTCACGTACGAGCAGTACTTC. Its translation: CSVEVTAGVTYEQYF.

This chain joins TRBV30 and TRBJ2-1; no clear D. The CDR3 runs to 13 residues. V was cut by 2 bases and J by 10 bases, with 15 bases left in between. Per germline, CDR1 GTSNPN and CDR2 SVGIG (reference sequence). The CDR3 loop reads CAWSTSAFTEQFF. The CDR3 nucleotides are TGTGCCTGGAGTACTTCGGCCTTCACGGAGCAGTTCTTC. Full variable domain (outside the CDR3, taken from reference TRBV30 and TRBJ2-1): SQTIHQWPATLVQPVGSPLSLECTVEGTSNPNLYWYRQAAGRGLQLLFYSVGIGQISSEVPQNLSASRPQDRQFILSSKKLLLSDSGFYLCAWSTSAFTEQFFGPGTRLTVL.

V gene TRBV6-1 combines with J gene TRBJ1-1; 7 positions match TRBD1. The CDR3 is 14 residues long. The germline V gene has CDR1 MNHNS and CDR2 SASEGT. V was clipped by 5 bases and J by 5 bases; unmatched bases: 8. The DNA of the CDR3 is TGTGCCAGCAGTTCCCCGGGACAGTTGACTGAAGCTTTCTTT. Protein: CASSSPGQLTEAFF.

The genes are TRBV7-3 and TRBJ2-2; a possible D gene is TRBD2 (5 bases). Trimming cost V 2 bases and J 1 base, with 14 bases left between them. Germline V gene data show CDR1 as SGHTA and CDR2 as FQGTGA. This CDR3 region has 17 residues. The CDR3 spells CASSLVGSGRNTGELFF. The CDR3 DNA is TGTGCCAGCAGCTTAGTAGGGAGTGGACGGAACACCGGGGAGCTGTTTTTT.

The V gene is TRBV19, the J gene TRBJ2-3, with 13 bases aligning to TRBD2. Trimming took 7 bases from V and 2 from J; bases not matched to a gene: 9. Germline V gives CDR1 LNHDA, CDR2 SQIVND (reference sequence). The CDR3 is made up of 17 amino acids. The CDR3 DNA sequence: TGTGCCAGTAAGGACCGCGGGACTAGCGGGGTCACAGATACGCAGTATTTT. Residues: CASKDRGTSGVTDTQYF. The entire variable domain, with the rest obtained from reference TRBV19 and TRBJ2-3, is as follows: DGGITQSPKYLFRKEGQNVTLSCEQNLNHDAMYWYRQDPGQGLRLIYYSQIVNDFQKGDIAEGYSVSREKKESFPLTVTSAQKNPTAFYLCASKDRGTSGVTDTQYFGPGTRLTVL.

The rearrangement joins TRBV10-1 to TRBJ2-1; TRBD1 aligns across 8 bases. CDR1 and CDR2 from the germline V gene are WNHNN and SYGVQD (reference sequence). The V and J ends lost 4 bases and 5 bases, in that order; junction bases with no gene match: 7. The CDR3 sequence is 15 residues long. CDR3 DNA sequence: TGCGCCAGCAGTGTCCCGACAGGGGAGGACAATGAGCAGTTCTTC. This translates into CASSVPTGEDNEQFF.

This rearrangement joins TRBV28 to TRBJ2-5, with a tentative D call TRBD1 (6 bases). Germline loops: CDR1 MDHEN, CDR2 SYDVKM. The length of the CDR3 is 15 residues. V lost 6 bases, J lost 3 bases, and 17 bases lay in between. The CDR3 coding sequence is TGTGCCAGCAGCTTACCAGGGGCCACGAAAGAGACCCAGTACTTC. Translating gives CASSLPGATKETQYF.

This CDR3 is CASRVTGEVGNTEAFF. The CDR3 DNA is TGCGCCAGCAGAGTGACAGGGGAAGTTGGAAACACTGAAGCTTTCTTT. This sequence joins TRBV5-1 and TRBJ1-1; 8 nucleotides agree with TRBD1. The V and J ends lost 5 bases and 2 bases, in that order; junction bases with no gene match: 11. Germline CDR1 reads SGHRS; CDR2 reads YFSETQ. CDR3 length: 16 amino acids.

This rearrangement joins TRBV18 to TRBJ2-1; D may match TRBD1 or TRBD2 (6 bases each). Germline V gene data show CDR1 as KGHSH and CDR2 as LQKENI. The germline V and J ends were trimmed by 1 base and 1 base, with 11 bases remaining between them. The CDR3 contains 16 residues. This CDR3 is CASSPRRDTSYNEQFF. The CDR3 nucleotides are TGTGCCAGCTCACCACGGCGGGACACTTCCTACAATGAGCAGTTCTTC.

This chain links TRBV18 with TRBJ1-3; D remains unclear. CDR3 length: 17 amino acids. Germline CDR1 reads KGHSH; CDR2 reads LQKENI. The germline V and J ends were trimmed by 2 bases and 4 bases, with 18 bases remaining between them. The CDR3 region has the DNA TGTGCCAGCTCACCAATTCGGACTAAGGGAACCGGAAACACCATATATTTT. Translated: CASSPIRTKGTGNTIYF.

The chain recombines TRBV6-1 with TRBJ2-7; 12 positions match TRBD1. The V segment lost 3 bases and the J segment 4 bases; nucleotides outside the gene matches: 10. The CDR3 is made up of 17 amino acids. Per the germline V gene, CDR1 is MNHNS and CDR2 is SASEGT. The DNA of the CDR3 is TGTGCCAGCAGTGATACCCTGGGACAGGGGGCTTTATACGAGCAGTACTTC. Protein product: CASSDTLGQGALYEQYF.

The rearrangement joins TRBV30 to TRBJ2-3, with TRBD1 matching over 8 bases. The germline V gene encodes CDR1 GTSNPN and CDR2 SVGIG (reference sequence). CDR3 length: 12 amino acids. After removal of 5 bases from V and 7 bases from J, the junction contained 5 bases not matched to a gene. The CDR3 region has the DNA TGTGCCTGGGGTACAGGGGGAAATACGCAGTATTTT. Encoded protein: CAWGTGGNTQYF.

The CDR3 loop is CASSPGQRYNEQFF. For the CDR3, the DNA is TGCGCCAGCAGCCCGGGACAGCGATACAATGAGCAGTTCTTC. The V and J genes are TRBV5-1 and TRBJ2-1; 7 nucleotides agree with TRBD1. The V segment lost 4 bases and the J segment 4 bases; nucleotides outside the gene matches: 5. Per the germline V gene, CDR1 is SGHRS and CDR2 is YFSETQ. This CDR3 has 14 residues.

This clone was counted once. The chain couples TRBV27 to TRBJ1-1, with TRBD1 as a possible D gene (6 bases). Trimming left V 11 bases short and J 2 bases short, with 21 bases between. This CDR3 has 15 amino acids. Per the germline V gene, CDR1 is MNHEY and CDR2 is SMNVEV (reference sequence). CDR3: CAAWRDKDRNTEAFF. Written as DNA, the CDR3 is TGTGCCGCCTGGAGGGATAAGGACAGAAACACTGAAGCTTTCTTT.

The chain recombines TRBV19 with TRBJ1-4; D ambiguous. The CDR3 spans 15 residues. Trimming pared 7 bases from V and 0 bases from J, leaving 12 bases between. Germline-derived CDR1 and CDR2 are LNHDA and SQIVND (reference sequence). CDR3 region: CASNPSQATNEKLFF. CDR3 sequence (DNA): TGTGCCAGTAACCCAAGCCAGGCAACTAATGAAAAACTGTTTTTT.

The chain has TRBV11-2 and TRBJ1-2; D is unresolved. Germline values: CDR1 SGHAT, CDR2 FQNNGV. The CDR3 is 14 residues long. V lost 0 bases, J lost 7 bases, and 12 bases lay in between. The CDR3 DNA sequence: TGTGCCAGCAGCTTAGATGAGTACTTAGGTGGCTACACCTTC. Protein product: CASSLDEYLGGYTF.